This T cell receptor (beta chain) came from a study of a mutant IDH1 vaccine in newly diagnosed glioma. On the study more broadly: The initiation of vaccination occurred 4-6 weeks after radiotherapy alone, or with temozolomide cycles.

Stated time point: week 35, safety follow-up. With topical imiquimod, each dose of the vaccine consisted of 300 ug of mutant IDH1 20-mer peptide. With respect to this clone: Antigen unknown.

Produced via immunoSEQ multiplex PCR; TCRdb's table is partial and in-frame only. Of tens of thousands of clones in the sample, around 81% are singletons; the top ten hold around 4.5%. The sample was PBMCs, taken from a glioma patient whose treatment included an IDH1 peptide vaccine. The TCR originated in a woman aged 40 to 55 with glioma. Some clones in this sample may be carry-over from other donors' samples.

The CDR3 DNA follows: TGTGCCAGTAGTATTGGGGACAGAAACCAAGAGACCCAGTACTTC. It yields the protein CASSIGDRNQETQYF. This rearrangement joins TRBV19 to TRBJ2-5; the match to TRBD1 covers 7 bases. The CDR3 has 15 amino acids. CDR1 and CDR2 from the germline V gene are LNHDA and SQIVND (reference sequence). V gave up 3 bases and J gave up 0 bases; unmatched junction bases: 4.